The 26 T cell receptor beta chains below all came from one sample that was sequenced in a study of post-analysis software for immune sequencing data. Broader study findings: TRBV5-6, TRBV5-1 and TRBV20-1 were among a handful of TRBV segments more frequent in patients than controls.

Carried by the TCR beta cDNA libraries were unique molecular identifiers. Via MiXCR, TCRdb re-called the PCR reads, giving one row per CDR3 protein. This sample carries roughly 800,000 distinct CDR3 sequences, 25% to 30% of them seen once, and the ten largest clones take around 0.56%. Their target antigens are unknown. The source material was blood. These receptors were obtained from a girl aged 10 to 17 with multiple sclerosis.

On this clonotype: Given a much more abundant clone one base away, this may be a read error. The chain is built from TRBV29-1 and TRBJ2-7; D remains unclear. The CDR3 contains 13 residues. Germline CDR1 SQVTM, CDR2 ANQGSEA. CDR3 DNA sequence: TGCAGCGTTGAAGGGCCCGAGTCCTCCGAGCAGTACTTC. Its translation: CSVEGPESSEQYF.

This clonotype has a handful of counts. The V gene is TRBV9, the J gene TRBJ2-1, with D possibly matching TRBD1 (6 bases). This CDR3 spans 15 amino acids. V lost 4 bases to trimming and J lost 7 bases, with 18 bases between them. Germline V gives CDR1 SGDLS, CDR2 YYNGEE. CDR3: CASSTLSGQANEQFF. The CDR3 nucleotides are TGTGCCAGCAGCACGCTGTCGGGACAAGCTAATGAGCAGTTCTTC.

The rearrangement links TRBV3-1 to TRBJ1-1, with D unclear. Trimming stripped 6 bases from V and 5 bases from J, with 10 bases between. The CDR3 runs to 12 residues. Germline CDR1 reads LGHDT; CDR2 reads YNNKEL (reference sequence). CDR3 loop: CASSRAFTEAFF. In DNA, the CDR3 is TGTGCCAGCAGTCGGGCTTTTACTGAAGCTTTCTTT.

This clonotype was seen more than once but under ten times. The J gene is TRBJ1-5, the V gene TRBV6-5; 8 nucleotides match TRBD1. CDR1 and CDR2 from the germline V gene are MNHEY and SVGAGI. V lost 6 bases to trimming and J lost 1 base; unmatched junction nucleotides: 8. The CDR3 loop spans 16 amino acids. CDR3 nucleotides: TGTGCCAGCAGCGACCGGGCAGGGGGCAGCAATCAGCCCCAGCATTTT. As protein: CASSDRAGGSNQPQHF.

This clonotype was detected only a few times. The chain is built from TRBV7-2 and TRBJ1-2; TRBD1 agrees at 11 bases. Germline V CDR1 and CDR2: SGHTA, FQGNSA. V shed 6 bases and J 4 bases; nucleotides not matched to a gene: 7. This CDR3 contains 15 residues. In DNA form, the CDR3 reads TGTGCCAGCAGTCAGAGGACAGGGGGCGTCTATGGCTACACCTTC. Translated, it gives CASSQRTGGVYGYTF.

This chain links TRBV9 with TRBJ1-2; TRBD1 might be the D (5 bases). The CDR3 spans 18 residues. Germline-derived CDR1 and CDR2 are SGDLS and YYNGEE. Trimming pared 0 bases from V and 3 bases from J, leaving 21 bases between. The CDR3 spells CASSVGVGEPGQDYGYTF. CDR3 DNA: TGTGCCAGCAGCGTAGGCGTGGGGGAGCCCGGGCAAGACTATGGCTACACCTTC.

The CDR3 coding sequence is TGTGCCAGCAGTTACTCGAGCCGCGGGGGCGACCTGGTTGAGCAGTACTTC. Translation gives CASSYSSRGGDLVEQYF. J is TRBJ2-5 and V is TRBV6-2 or TRBV6-3; maybe TRBD2 (7 bases). CDR1 and CDR2 (germline): MNHEY, SVGEGT. The CDR3 contains 17 residues. Trimming cost V 0 bases and J 11 bases, with 25 bases left between them.

J is TRBJ2-5 and V is TRBV7-2; 11 bases fit TRBD2. Germline trimming cut 5 bases from V and 5 bases from J; bases unmatched to any gene: 7. The germline V gene encodes CDR1 SGHTA and CDR2 FQGNSA. The CDR3 is 15 residues long. The CDR3 sequence: CASSPRGLADETQYF. For the CDR3, the DNA is TGTGCCAGCAGCCCTAGGGGACTAGCGGACGAGACCCAGTACTTC.

The chain uses TRBV6-1 and TRBJ2-2; D gene ambiguous. The CDR3 is 14 residues long. The germline V gene encodes CDR1 MNHNS and CDR2 SASEGT. V was pared by 2 bases and J by 6 bases, with 10 bases between. The CDR3 reads CASSESPPAGELFF. The DNA of the CDR3 is TGTGCCAGCAGTGAATCACCACCGGCCGGGGAGCTGTTTTTT.

This sequence joins TRBV18 and TRBJ1-1; TRBD1 is a possible D gene (6 bases). The CDR3 contains 16 residues. Germline V gene sequence: CDR1 KGHSH, CDR2 LQKENI. V lost 2 bases and J lost 2, with 15 bases in between. For the CDR3, the DNA is TGTGCCAGCTCACCAGCACAGGGTATTATCAACACTGAAGCTTTCTTT. Its translation: CASSPAQGIINTEAFF.

This clonotype was seen just once. The chain is built from TRBV5-6 and TRBJ2-5; possibly TRBD2 for D (6 bases). The CDR3 spans 16 residues. Trimming pared 3 bases from V and 5 bases from J, leaving 20 bases between. CDR1 and CDR2 (germline): SGHDT, YYEEEE. The CDR3 coding sequence is TGTGCCAGCAGCTCAGCCGGGACTCCGGCGCGGGAGACCCAGTACTTC. This codes for CASSSAGTPARETQYF.

As to this clonotype: At one of its ends the junction is not consistent with the germline gene, which may arise from a read error. The rearrangement uses TRBV7-9 and TRBJ2-5; 11 nucleotides align to TRBD2. CDR1 and CDR2 (germline): SEHNR, FQNEAQ (reference sequence). The CDR3 runs 16 residues. CDR3 residues: CVSSKSSGRIEETQYF. DNA for the CDR3: TGTGTCAGCAGCAAGTCTAGCGGGAGGATCGAAGAGACCCAGTACTTC.

In the case of this clonotype: This sequence may be a read error, since a much larger clone differs from it by one base. V is TRBV29-1 and J is TRBJ2-5, with 7 nucleotides matching TRBD1. The CDR3 has 16 residues. V lost 1 base to trimming and J lost 11 bases; unmatched junction nucleotides: 19. Germline CDR1 reads SQVTM; CDR2 reads ANQGSEA. The DNA of the CDR3 is TGCAGCGTTGAAGGGACCGGGACAGATTATGGGAATGAGCAGTACTTC. Translating it yields CSVEGTGTDYGNEQYF.

The gene calls are TRBV7-2 and TRBJ2-2; 10 positions match TRBD2. Germline values: CDR1 SGHTA, CDR2 FQGNSA. V was pared by 3 bases and J by 1 base, with 2 bases of the junction left unmatched. This CDR3 has 16 amino acids. The CDR3 here is CASSLPSGRNTGELFF. CDR3 nucleotide sequence: TGTGCCAGCAGCTTGCCTAGCGGGAGGAACACCGGGGAGCTGTTTTTT.

This sequence joins TRBV12-3 or TRBV12-4 and TRBJ1-5, with 8 bases matching TRBD1. After removal of 6 bases from V and 2 bases from J, the junction contained 3 bases not matched to a gene. The CDR3 sequence is 14 residues long. The CDR3 spells CASRSTGGNQPQHF. CDR3 coding DNA: TGTGCCAGCAGGTCGACAGGGGGCAATCAGCCCCAGCATTTT.

Here the CDR3 reads CASSRPGTAEAFF. Written as DNA, the CDR3 is TGTGCCAGCAGCCGCCCAGGGACAGCTGAAGCTTTCTTT. J is TRBJ1-1 and V is TRBV4-2; TRBD1 aligns across 7 bases. CDR3 length: 13 amino acids. Germline V gene data show CDR1 as LGHNA and CDR2 as YNFKEQ. The V segment lost 4 bases and the J segment 6 bases; nucleotides outside the gene matches: 5.

This clonotype was recorded once. This chain joins TRBV6-1 and TRBJ1-5; 8 bases map to TRBD1. The length of the CDR3 is 14 residues. Per the germline V gene, CDR1 is MNHNS and CDR2 is SASEGT. Trimming at V came to 7 bases and at J to 11 bases, leaving 13 bases not matched to a gene. The CDR3 region is CASTTGGAGRAQHF. Here the CDR3 DNA reads TGTGCCAGCACCACAGGGGGAGCGGGTCGAGCCCAGCATTTT.

In the case of this clonotype: A much more abundant neighbour one base away suggests this may be a read error. The chain carries TRBV29-1 and TRBJ2-5; D gene unclear. The CDR3 length is 13 residues. With 4 bases removed from V and 11 bases from J, the gap between germline ends came to 20 bases. Germline loops: CDR1 SQVTM, CDR2 ANQGSEA. This chain's CDR3 is CSVGNSIYNEQYF. As DNA, the CDR3 is TGCAGCGTTGGTAACTCCATTTACAATGAGCAGTACTTC.

With respect to this clonotype: At one boundary the junction diverges from the germline segment, which might be a read error. The chain carries TRBV27 and TRBJ1-6; the D is unclear. This CDR3 is 15 amino acids long. Per the germline V gene, CDR1 is MNHEY and CDR2 is SMNVEV (reference sequence). The CDR3 is CTSSLSMGTNSPLHF. The CDR3 DNA sequence: TGTACCAGCAGTTTATCGATGGGCACCAATTCACCCCTCCACTTT.

This clonotype has a handful of counts. The rearrangement links TRBV24-1 to TRBJ2-1; unclear D gene. The V and J ends lost 7 bases and 4 bases respectively, with 7 bases between them. Looked up from germline, CDR1 is KGHDR and CDR2 is SFDVKD. The CDR3 sequence is 12 residues long. This chain's CDR3 is CATRGQYNEQFF. CDR3 bases: TGTGCCACCAGGGGCCAATACAATGAGCAGTTCTTC.

V is TRBV27 and J is TRBJ2-3; 14 positions match TRBD2. The trim removed 5 bases at V and 1 base at J, leaving 8 bases unmatched. Germline CDR1 and CDR2: MNHEY and SMNVEV (reference sequence). There are 18 residues in the CDR3. The CDR3, as DNA: TGTGCCAGCAGTCCACCAACGGGACTAGCGGGAGGCACAGATACGCAGTATTTT. Amino acids: CASSPPTGLAGGTDTQYF.

This clonotype was observed a few times. The chain recombines TRBV29-1 with TRBJ2-1; 11 bases match TRBD2. CDR3 length: 14 amino acids. V gave up 7 bases and J gave up 7 bases; unmatched junction bases: 9. From germline, CDR1 is SQVTM and CDR2 ANQGSEA. The DNA of the CDR3 is TGCAGCGCTCCCCGACTAGCGGGGTTGAATGAGCAGTTCTTC. The encoded protein is CSAPRLAGLNEQFF.

CDR3 coding DNA: TGTGCCAGCAGTTTATTATCGGGACAGGGAAATTCACCCCTCCACTTT. Translating gives CASSLLSGQGNSPLHF. The chain carries TRBV28 and TRBJ1-6; TRBD1 matches at 9 bases. The CDR3 covers 16 residues. The germline gives CDR1 MDHEN, CDR2 SYDVKM. The ends lost 1 base at V and 7 bases at J; junction bases unmatched: 5.

V usage is TRBV7-9 and J usage is TRBJ2-7; TRBD1 agrees at 10 bases. V shed 0 bases, J shed 1 base, and the junction held 9 bases outside the gene matches. The CDR3 loop spans 18 amino acids. The germline CDR1 and CDR2 sequences are SEHNR and FQNEAQ (reference sequence). CDR3 in DNA: TGTGCCAGCAGCTTAGCCTCCGCCGGGACAGGGGCGTCCTACGAGCAGTACTTC. Amino acid sequence: CASSLASAGTGASYEQYF.

In nucleotides, the CDR3 is TGTGCCAGCGGGTTCAACACCGGGGAGCTGTTTTTT. Its protein is CASGFNTGELFF. The chain employs TRBV2 and TRBJ2-2, with unresolved D. V was pared by 8 bases and J by 2 bases, with 6 bases between. Germline CDR1 is SNHLY and CDR2 is FYNNEI. This CDR3 spans 12 amino acids.

The chain recombines TRBV6-5 with TRBJ2-1; 8 nucleotides align to TRBD2. The J call may be wrong; the DNA end is better matched by TRBJ2-7. CDR3 size: 15 residues. Germline V lookup: CDR1 MNHEY, CDR2 SVGAGI. CDR3 loop: CASERSGSSYNEQYF. The CDR3 DNA reads as TGTGCCAGCGAAAGGAGCGGGAGCTCCTACAATGAGCAGTACTTC.